This record covers a single T cell receptor (beta chain). The sample is drawn from a study of T cell changes during pregnancy in multiple sclerosis. Assay used: immunoSEQ multiplex PCR; TCRdb lists only in-frame clones, some missing. The table shows 38,000 or so clones, with 85% to 95% occurring only once. V lost 9 bases to trimming and J lost 4 bases, with 10 bases between them. This CDR3 comprises 11 residues. From germline, CDR1 is MNHNS and CDR2 SASEGT. Specimen: peripheral blood, collected before pregnancy. The TCR was taken from a female donor with multiple sclerosis, enrolled in a pregnancy study. This rearrangement joins TRBV6-1 to TRBJ2-7, with a weak D call TRBD2 (5 bases). The chain's CDR3 is CASWTLYEQYF. CDR3 sequence (DNA): TGTGCCAGTTGGACTCTTTACGAGCAGTACTTC.